These 4 T cell receptor beta chains came from one sample sequenced in a study of neurological immune-mediated disorders (dated by TCRdb to the late 2010s). Libraries were prepared through 5' RACE. TCRdb names Illumina HiSeq 2500 as the instrument used. The raw public reads went through TCRdb reprocessing: fastp at Q25, MiXCR clone calling, in-frame beta chains kept. One record per CDR3 amino acid sequence lists the most common genes and DNA. A total of approximately 89,000 distinct CDR3 sequences appear in this sample, around 4% of them only once. Of the sample, around 6% falls within the top ten clones. The time point label corresponds to: longitudinal time-point 3. Sequenced material: PBMCs. The receptors shown here come from a woman between 55 and 75 years old with multiple sclerosis.

This clonotype was detected many times. V and J are TRBV3-1 and TRBJ1-3; D ambiguous. Trimming stripped 0 bases from V and 2 bases from J, with 8 bases between. Germline loops: CDR1 LGHDT, CDR2 YNNKEL (reference sequence). This CDR3 contains 15 residues. Here the CDR3 reads CASSQDRNPGNTIYF. CDR3 coding DNA: TGTGCCAGCAGCCAAGACCGGAACCCTGGAAACACCATATATTTT.

This clonotype was observed many times. The chain carries TRBV20-1 and TRBJ1-1; D gene unclear. Germline V gives CDR1 DFQATT, CDR2 SNEGSKA (reference sequence). V was clipped by 8 bases and J by 2 bases, with 12 bases between them. The CDR3 covers 12 residues. For the CDR3, the DNA is TGCAGTCCCCGGACGGGCAACACTGAAGCTTTCTTT. It translates to CSPRTGNTEAFF.

This clonotype came up many times. The CDR3: CSARDIRSTEAFF. The CDR3 coding sequence is TGCAGTGCTAGAGATATACGGTCCACTGAAGCTTTCTTT. The rearrangement links TRBV20-1 to TRBJ1-1; D not resolved. The V gene lost 0 bases and the J gene lost 4 bases, with 9 bases spanning the gap. The CDR3 contains 13 residues. Germline CDR1 and CDR2: DFQATT and SNEGSKA (reference sequence).

This clonotype was picked up many times. The chain carries TRBV5-1 and TRBJ2-3; no clear D gene. CDR3 size: 14 residues. Trimming took 1 base from V and 0 from J, leaving 6 bases between them. CDR1 is SGHRS, CDR2 YFSETQ, per germline. The CDR3 DNA reads as TGCGCCAGCAGCTTGTTTTCTAGCACAGATACGCAGTATTTT. It is translated as CASSLFSSTDTQYF.